The 21 T cell receptor beta chains reported below all come from one sample, sequenced in a study of breast tumors, draining lymph nodes, adjacent tissues. TCRdb re-called the multiplex PCR reads with MiXCR, one entry per CDR3 protein. Of some 120,000 distinct CDR3 sequences in the sample, less than 20% were seen once. Samples came from axillary lymph nodes draining the breast cancer. Sequencing was performed on axillary lymph node tissue. The receptors come from a female donor with breast cancer. Some clones in this sample may be carry-over from other donors' samples.

This clonotype was observed at least ten times. V gene TRBV20-1 combines with J gene TRBJ2-3; D gene ambiguous. The CDR3 has 14 amino acids. Germline lookup yields CDR1 DFQATT and CDR2 SNEGSKA (reference sequence). V lost 4 bases, J lost 0 bases, and 11 bases lay in between. For the CDR3, the DNA is TGCAGTGCTATAGAACCTAAAAGCACAGATACGCAGTATTTT. Amino acids: CSAIEPKSTDTQYF.

This clonotype was counted a few times. The chain carries TRBV6-6 and TRBJ2-6, with 7 bases fitting TRBD1. V trimming: 0 bases; J trimming: 0 bases; junction bases outside the gene matches: 8. Germline CDR1 reads MNHNY; CDR2 reads SVGAGI (reference sequence). The CDR3 extends over 19 amino acids. CDR3 nucleotides: TGTGCCAGCAGTTACTCGGGGACAGACTATTTCTCTGGGGCCAACGTCCTGACTTTC. Its translation is CASSYSGTDYFSGANVLTF.

This clonotype came up a few times. This sequence joins TRBV29-1 and TRBJ1-4; 9 nucleotides match TRBD1. Germline values: CDR1 SQVTM, CDR2 ANQGSEA. This CDR3 has 15 residues. V trimming: 7 bases; J trimming: 7 bases; junction bases outside the gene matches: 13. CDR3 sequence reads: CSAAEQGAVGEKLFF. CDR3 in DNA: TGCAGCGCAGCCGAACAGGGGGCTGTCGGTGAAAAACTGTTTTTT.

In regard to this clonotype: The conserved final phenylalanine or tryptophan is absent from the CDR3, which likely points to a read error. The chain uses TRBV6-1 and TRBJ2-1, with D hard to call. The V end lost 2 bases, the J end lost 2 bases, and 10 bases lay between the germline ends. Germline V CDR1 and CDR2: MNHNS, SASEGT. The CDR3 length is 15 residues. CDR3 sequence: CASSENTNTYNEQFS. The CDR3 bases are TGTGCCAGCAGTGAAAATACGAATACCTACAATGAGCAGTTCTCC.

Points on this clonotype: This sequence may be a read error, since a much larger clone differs from it by one base. V is TRBV29-1 and J is TRBJ2-3; 12 bases align to TRBD2. Germline lookup yields CDR1 SQVTM and CDR2 ANQGSEA. V gave up 5 bases and J gave up 5 bases; unmatched junction bases: 8. The CDR3 covers 15 residues. The CDR3 sequence: CSVLGLAGGRDTQYF. The CDR3 region has the DNA TGCAGCGTTCTGGGACTAGCGGGCGGGAGAGATACGCAGTATTTT.

In its sample, this clonotype was seen many times. The gene calls are TRBV9 and TRBJ2-1, with a weak D call TRBD1 (6 bases). This CDR3 is built from 14 residues. Germline V gives CDR1 SGDLS, CDR2 YYNGEE. Trimming stripped 0 bases from V and 6 bases from J, with 10 bases between. This CDR3 reads CASSVGRGGNEQFF. The CDR3 nucleotides read TGTGCCAGCAGCGTAGGCAGGGGTGGCAATGAGCAGTTCTTC.

This clonotype was seen once. With a much larger clone just one base away, this may be a read error. The chain recombines TRBV3-1 with TRBJ1-6; possible D gene TRBD1, 5 bases. This CDR3 is 16 amino acids long. Germline-derived CDR1 and CDR2 are LGHDT and YNNKEL (reference sequence). CDR3: CAGSPYRDGGNSPLHF. CDR3 sequence (DNA): TGTGCCGGCAGCCCATATAGGGACGGGGGAAATTCACCCCTCCACTTT.

In the case of this clonotype: Since no conserved phenylalanine or tryptophan closes the CDR3, a read error is the likely cause. CDR3 in DNA: TGTGCCAGCTCCCGGGACAGCCAAGAGACCCAGTACCTC. Translating gives CASSRDSQETQYL. The chain uses TRBV11-3 and TRBJ2-5; 7 nucleotides match TRBD1. Per the germline V gene, CDR1 is SGHNT and CDR2 is YENEEA. The CDR3 length is 13 residues. V shed 8 bases, J shed 1 base, and the junction held 4 bases outside the gene matches.

This clonotype was recorded many times. The CDR3 loop reads CASSYQATLNYGYTF. The CDR3 nucleotides are TGTGCCAGCAGTTATCAGGCTACACTTAACTATGGCTACACCTTC. The chain links TRBV6-6 to TRBJ1-2; no firm D call. Germline CDR1 and CDR2: MNHNY and SVGAGI (reference sequence). V shed 3 bases and J shed 1 base, with 12 bases lying between them. This CDR3 contains 15 residues.

At least ten counts were recorded for this clonotype. The chain couples TRBV2 to TRBJ2-3; D is unclear. Per germline, CDR1 SNHLY and CDR2 FYNNEI. The V and J ends lost 6 bases and 6 bases respectively, with 10 bases between them. The CDR3 extends over 12 amino acids. The CDR3 DNA follows: TGTGCCAGCAGATTCTCGCGGGATACGCAGTATTTT. Encoded protein: CASRFSRDTQYF.

A remark on this clonotype: This could be a read error, since a much larger clone is one nucleotide away. The rearrangement joins TRBV7-2 to TRBJ2-1; TRBD2 matches 16 bases. Germline V lookup: CDR1 SGHTA, CDR2 FQGNSA. The CDR3 contains 20 residues. The DNA of the CDR3 is TGTGCCAGCAGCGGATCGGGGACTAGCGGGGGGGTTAGCTCCTACAATGAGCAGCTCTTC. Amino acids: CASSGSGTSGGVSSYNEQLF.

The sample holds many counts of this clonotype. J is TRBJ1-2 and V is TRBV19, with D tentatively TRBD1 (5 bases). The germline V and J ends were trimmed by 4 bases and 3 bases, with 9 bases remaining between them. This CDR3 comprises 13 residues. CDR1 is LNHDA and CDR2 is SQIVND in the germline V gene (reference sequence). The CDR3 coding sequence is TGTGCCAGTAGTACGGGACGGTACTATGGCTACACCTTC. It translates to CASSTGRYYGYTF.

This clonotype has only a few counts. This chain joins TRBV12-3 or TRBV12-4 and TRBJ2-4; unclear D gene. V was clipped by 3 bases and J by 0 bases, with 9 bases between them. This CDR3 contains 15 residues. The CDR3 region is CASSFLFSAKNIQYF. DNA for the CDR3: TGTGCCAGCAGTTTTCTGTTCTCAGCCAAAAACATTCAGTACTTC.

This clonotype was found a few times. The chain links TRBV28 to TRBJ2-7, with D maybe TRBD2 (7 bases). Deletions cut 4 bases from V and 4 bases from J, with 11 bases between. The CDR3 is made up of 13 amino acids. Looked up from germline, CDR1 is MDHEN and CDR2 is SYDVKM. CDR3 DNA sequence: TGTGCCAGCAGTTCGGGGGGCGAATACGAGCAGTACTTC. Encoded protein: CASSSGGEYEQYF.

Note on this clonotype: A much bigger clone sits one base away, suggesting this may be a read error. V and J are TRBV12-3 or TRBV12-4 and TRBJ2-5; 7 positions agree with TRBD1. The CDR3 loop spans 15 amino acids. V shed 6 bases, J shed 3 bases, and the junction held 10 bases outside the gene matches. As DNA, the CDR3 is TGTGCCAGCAGCACCGGGGACAGCAGGAAAGAGACCCAGTACTTC. It yields the protein CASSTGDSRKETQYF.

Ten or more counts support this clonotype. The chain couples TRBV15 to TRBJ1-5; D unresolved. Per the germline V gene, CDR1 is LNHNV and CDR2 is YYDKDF (reference sequence). The CDR3 runs 15 residues. V was cut by 0 bases and J by 2 bases, with 8 bases left in between. The CDR3 bases are TGTGCCACCAGCAGAGATAGCCAGGGCAATCAGCCCCAGCATTTT. This translates into CATSRDSQGNQPQHF.

This clonotype came up a few times. The gene calls are TRBV28 and TRBJ2-3; the D gene is possibly TRBD2 (6 bases). Trimming shortened V by 6 bases and J by 4 bases, and 20 bases separated the two germline ends. This CDR3 spans 16 amino acids. Germline values: CDR1 MDHEN, CDR2 SYDVKM. CDR3: CASSQGTPSPPDTQYF. The CDR3 DNA reads TGTGCCAGCAGCCAAGGGACTCCTTCTCCCCCAGATACGCAGTATTTT.

This clonotype was counted many times. The CDR3 DNA sequence: TGTGCCAGCAGCCGAGCGCAGGTCGATGGCTACACCTTC. This gives the protein CASSRAQVDGYTF. The V and J genes are TRBV7-2 and TRBJ1-2; D uncertain. Trimming left V 5 bases short and J 6 bases short, with 13 bases between. The germline V gene has CDR1 SGHTA and CDR2 FQGNSA. This CDR3 is built from 13 residues.

Regarding this clonotype: This likely traces to a read error, being one base from a far larger clone. The chain employs TRBV6-6 and TRBJ2-7, with unresolved D. Per the germline V gene, CDR1 is MNHNY and CDR2 is SVGAGI (reference sequence). The CDR3 covers 11 residues. The CDR3 DNA follows: TGTGTCAGCAGTGCCTCCTACGAGCAGTACTTC. Its protein is CVSSASYEQYF.

This clonotype was detected ten times or more. The chain combines TRBV10-3 with TRBJ1-2; D might be TRBD1 (5 bases). In germline, CDR1 is ENHRY, CDR2 SYGVKD. V lost 7 bases and J 2 bases, leaving 14 bases between the germline ends. CDR3 length: 14 amino acids. Here the CDR3 DNA reads TGTGCCATCACCCAACGCGGGGGGAACTATGGCTACACCTTC. Amino acid sequence: CAITQRGGNYGYTF.

Note on this clonotype: Lacking the conserved final phenylalanine or tryptophan, this CDR3 likely reflects a read error. V gene TRBV7-9 combines with J gene TRBJ1-2; D uncertain. Germline CDR1 is SEHNR and CDR2 is FQNEAQ (reference sequence). The CDR3 length is 15 residues. CDR3 loop: CVSSDQSRSHYGYTL. In DNA, the CDR3 is TGTGTCAGCAGCGATCAGTCGAGGTCACACTATGGCTACACCCTC.